This T cell receptor beta chain was found in a study of liver allograft versus peripheral blood T cells. About the research overall: Within transplanted livers, the T cell receptor repertoires were examined and compared against the repertoires present in the peripheral blood of liver transplant recipients. Findings and limits, study-wide: Repertoires of T cell receptors in liver allografts reportedly differed from peripheral blood repertoires.

Trimming shortened V by 5 bases and J by 7 bases, and 17 bases separated the two germline ends. The length of the CDR3 is 15 residues. In regard to this clonotype: Its specificity is not known.

In TCRdb, the reads were re-called with MiXCR into one record per CDR3 protein. Seen here are thousands of distinct CDR3 sequences, 18% observed once, and the top ten hold around 60%. V gene TRBV12-3 or TRBV12-4 combines with J gene TRBJ2-2; the D is unclear. This receptor was identified in a human patient who had a liver transplant. The graft donor may have given rise to some T cells. The DNA for the CDR3 is TGTGCCAGCAGTGCTCCCCTTGCTAGACTCGGGGAGCTGTTTTTT. Protein product: CASSAPLARLGELFF.